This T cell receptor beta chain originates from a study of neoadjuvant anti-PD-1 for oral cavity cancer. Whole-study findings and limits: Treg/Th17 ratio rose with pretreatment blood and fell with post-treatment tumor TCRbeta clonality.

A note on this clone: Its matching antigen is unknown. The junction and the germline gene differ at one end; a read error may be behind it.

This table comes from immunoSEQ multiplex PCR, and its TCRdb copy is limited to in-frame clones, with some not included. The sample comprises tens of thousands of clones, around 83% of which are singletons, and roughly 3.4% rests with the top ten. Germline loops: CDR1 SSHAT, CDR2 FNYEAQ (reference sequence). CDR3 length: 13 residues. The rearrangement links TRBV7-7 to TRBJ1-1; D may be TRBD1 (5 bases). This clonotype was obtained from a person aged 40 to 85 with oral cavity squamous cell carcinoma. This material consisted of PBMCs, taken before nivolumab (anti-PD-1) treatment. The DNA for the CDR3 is TGTGCTAGCAGCACGGGGCTGAACACTGAAGCTTTCTTT. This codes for CASSTGLNTEAFF.